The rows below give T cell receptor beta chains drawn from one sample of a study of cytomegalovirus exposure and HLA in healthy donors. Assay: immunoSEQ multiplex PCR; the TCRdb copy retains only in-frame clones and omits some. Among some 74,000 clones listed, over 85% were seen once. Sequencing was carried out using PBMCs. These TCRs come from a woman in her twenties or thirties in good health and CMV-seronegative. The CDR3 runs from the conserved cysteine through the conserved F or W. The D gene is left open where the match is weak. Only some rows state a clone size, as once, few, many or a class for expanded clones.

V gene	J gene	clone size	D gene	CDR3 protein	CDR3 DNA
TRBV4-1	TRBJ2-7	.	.	CASSARQDYEQYF	TGCGCCAGCAGCGCCCGACAGGACTACGAGCAGTACTTC
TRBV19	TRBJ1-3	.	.	CASSILSGNTIYF	TGTGCCAGTAGTATCCTTTCCGGAAACACCATATATTTT
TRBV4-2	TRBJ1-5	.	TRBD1	CASSQKQGAGDQPQHF	TGTGCCAGCAGCCAGAAGCAGGGGGCCGGGGATCAGCCCCAGCATTTT
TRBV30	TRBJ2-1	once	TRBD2	CAWSRTSGRAHEQFF	TGTGCCTGGAGCCGGACTAGCGGGAGGGCCCATGAGCAGTTCTTC
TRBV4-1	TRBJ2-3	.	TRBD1	CASSLKATGANTDTQYF	TGCGCCAGCAGCCTAAAAGCGACAGGGGCAAACACAGATACGCAGTATTTT
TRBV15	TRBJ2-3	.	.	CATSGGTGTTDTQYF	TGTGCCACCAGCGGGGGAACCGGGACTACAGATACGCAGTATTTT
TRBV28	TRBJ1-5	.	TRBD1	CASSLDRGGQPQHF	TGTGCCAGCAGCCTCGACAGGGGAGGCCAGCCCCAGCATTTT
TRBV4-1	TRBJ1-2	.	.	CASSQEWSLEGGYTF	TGCGCCAGCAGTCAAGAGTGGAGTCTCGAAGGTGGCTACACCTTC
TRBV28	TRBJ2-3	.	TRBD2	CASSFRSWETSGEVTDTQYF	TGTGCCAGCAGTTTTAGGAGCTGGGAAACTAGCGGGGAGGTCACAGATACGCAGTATTTT
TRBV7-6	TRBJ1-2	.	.	CASSSFLLSDKDKGYTF	TGTGCCAGCAGCTCTTTTCTTCTGAGTGACAAAGATAAGGGCTACACCTTC
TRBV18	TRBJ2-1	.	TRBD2	CASSPSGITYNEQFF	TGTGCCAGCTCACCTAGCGGGATAACCTACAATGAGCAGTTCTTC
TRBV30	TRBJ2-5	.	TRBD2	CACRGLVVGETQYF	TGTGCCTGCCGGGGACTAGTCGTTGGAGAGACCCAGTACTTC
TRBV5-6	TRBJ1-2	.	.	CASSQRGDFYGYTF	TGTGCCAGCAGCCAACGTGGAGATTTTTATGGCTACACCTTC
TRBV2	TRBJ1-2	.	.	CASSVKTLLYTF	TGTGCCAGCAGTGTAAAGACTCTCCTCTACACCTTC
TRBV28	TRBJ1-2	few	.	CASSRQVGGYTF	TGTGCCAGCAGTAGACAGGTGGGGGGCTACACCTTC
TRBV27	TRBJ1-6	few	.	CASSLSGLSHSPLHF	TGTGCCAGCAGTTTATCGGGACTTTCTCATTCACCCCTCCACTTT
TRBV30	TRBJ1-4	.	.	CAWTAGWWGKLFF	TGTGCCTGGACGGCGGGGTGGTGGGGAAAACTGTTTTTT
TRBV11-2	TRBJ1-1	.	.	CASSLVTQKNTEAFF	TGTGCCAGCAGCTTAGTCACGCAGAAGAACACTGAAGCTTTCTTT
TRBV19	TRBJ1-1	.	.	CASSVAGLNTEAFF	TGTGCCAGTAGTGTGGCGGGGTTAAACACTGAAGCTTTCTTT
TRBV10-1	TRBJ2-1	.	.	CASSRSDDEQFF	TGCGCCAGCAGTAGAAGCGACGATGAGCAGTTCTTC
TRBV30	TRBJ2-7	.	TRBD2	CAWTPPGLAGSYEQYF	TGTGCCTGGACCCCCCCAGGACTAGCGGGCTCCTACGAGCAGTACTTC
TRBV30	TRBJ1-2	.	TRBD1	CAWSVGTGRLYGYTF	TGTGCCTGGAGTGTTGGGACAGGGCGACTCTATGGCTACACCTTC
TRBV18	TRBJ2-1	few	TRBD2	CASSPPAGGPDNEQFF	TGTGCCAGCTCACCACCTGCGGGAGGGCCGGACAATGAGCAGTTCTTC
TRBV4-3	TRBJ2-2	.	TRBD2	CASSQEVRGTTNTGELFF	TGCGCCAGCAGCCAAGAGGTGCGGGGGACCACGAACACCGGGGAGCTGTTTTTT
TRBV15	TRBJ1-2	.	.	CATSRDFGGGYTF	TGTGCCACCAGCAGAGATTTTGGGGGGGGCTACACCTTC
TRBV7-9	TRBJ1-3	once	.	CASSFAGSGNTIYF	TGTGCCAGCAGCTTTGCAGGGTCTGGAAACACCATATATTTT
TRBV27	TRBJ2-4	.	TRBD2	CASSFGGGNIQYF	TGTGCCAGCAGTTTTGGGGGGGGGAACATTCAGTACTTC
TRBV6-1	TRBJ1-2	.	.	CASRSGYGYTF	TGTGCCAGCAGGTCAGGATATGGCTACACCTTC
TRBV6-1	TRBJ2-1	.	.	CASSGAGVMFGEQFF	TGTGCCAGCAGTGGGGCAGGGGTTATGTTTGGTGAGCAGTTCTTC
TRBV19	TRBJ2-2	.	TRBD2	CASSIGRLAGAATGELFF	TGTGCCAGTAGTATTGGGAGACTAGCGGGGGCGGCCACCGGGGAGCTGTTTTTT
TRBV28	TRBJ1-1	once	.	CASSLLGVVGTEAFF	TGTGCCAGCAGCCTTCTCGGGGTCGTTGGCACTGAAGCTTTCTTT
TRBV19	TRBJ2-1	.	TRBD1	CASSQGALTYNEQFF	TGTGCCAGTAGTCAGGGGGCACTCACCTACAATGAGCAGTTCTTC
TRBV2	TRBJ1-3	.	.	CASSTQGTSGNTIYF	TGTGCCAGCTCAACCCAGGGCACCTCTGGAAACACCATATATTTT
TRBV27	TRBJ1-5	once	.	CASRQGRSQPQHF	TGTGCCAGCCGGCAGGGTAGAAGCCAGCCCCAGCATTTT
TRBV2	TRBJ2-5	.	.	CASSPQETQYF	TGTGCCAGCAGCCCTCAAGAGACCCAGTACTTC
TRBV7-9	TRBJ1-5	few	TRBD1	CASSSGTEGRSQHF	TGTGCCAGCAGCTCCGGGACAGAAGGTCGGTCCCAGCATTTT
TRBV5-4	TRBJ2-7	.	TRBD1	CASSLGGQGGAYEQYF	TGTGCCAGCAGCTTGGGGGGACAGGGGGGTGCCTACGAGCAGTACTTC
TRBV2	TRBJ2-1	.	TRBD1	CASRQGAGYNEQFF	TGTGCCAGCAGACAGGGGGCAGGCTACAATGAGCAGTTCTTC
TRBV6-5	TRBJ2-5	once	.	CASSYRGETQYF	TGTGCCAGCAGTTATAGAGGAGAGACCCAGTACTTC
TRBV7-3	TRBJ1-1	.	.	CASSLRGGEAFF	TGTGCCAGCAGCTTACGGGGGGGCGAAGCTTTCTTT
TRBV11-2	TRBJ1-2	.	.	CASSWNRPLNYGYTF	TGTGCCAGCAGCTGGAACAGGCCTCTTAACTATGGCTACACCTTC
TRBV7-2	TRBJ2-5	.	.	CASSSSPLAYF	TGTGCCAGCAGCTCCTCCCCCCTAGCGTACTTC
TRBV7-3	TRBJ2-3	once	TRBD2	CASSLGTSGVTDTQYF	TGTGCCAGCAGCCTAGGGACTAGCGGGGTCACAGATACGCAGTATTTT
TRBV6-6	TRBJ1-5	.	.	CASIQDNYSNQPQHF	TGTGCCAGCATCCAAGACAATTATAGCAATCAGCCCCAGCATTTT
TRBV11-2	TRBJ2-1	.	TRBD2	CASRLLAGAHNEQFF	TGTGCCAGCAGGTTACTAGCGGGAGCCCACAATGAGCAGTTCTTC
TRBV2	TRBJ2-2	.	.	CASSDGQLGTSGELFF	TGTGCCAGCAGTGATGGACAATTGGGGACTTCCGGGGAGCTGTTTTTT
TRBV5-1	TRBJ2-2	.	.	CASRRMAGANTGELFF	TGCGCCAGCAGGAGGATGGCAGGGGCCAACACCGGGGAGCTGTTTTTT
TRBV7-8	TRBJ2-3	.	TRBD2	CASSLELAGGPNTQYF	TGTGCCAGCAGCTTAGAACTAGCGGGGGGGCCGAATACGCAGTATTTT